This T cell receptor (beta chain) was sequenced in a study of T cells in women clearing cervical HPV infection. Overall study context: Blood came at first lesion visit for cases, post-clearance for controls. With HLA typing for only a few women, HLA confounding remains possible.

Average input was around 1,200 ng genomic DNA for immunoSEQ TCR beta CDR3 amplification. Repertoires were generated with immunoSEQ multiplex PCR, while TCRdb's copy carries only in-frame clones and drops some. The listing records some 40,000 clones. This CDR3 comprises 15 residues. The germline gives CDR1 SGHNT, CDR2 YENEEA. The trim removed 8 bases at V and 3 bases at J, leaving 8 bases unmatched. With regard to this clone: The CDR3 end falls 3 residues outside the read, so it is completed with the germline J gene.

The J gene is TRBJ2-1, the V gene TRBV11-3; 9 positions agree with TRBD2. This TCR was sampled from a woman aged 18-69 years with a cervical HPV16 infection that either progressed to CIN3+ or cleared (not recorded which). The material sequenced was blood buffy coat. The CDR3 DNA, read in part, is TGTGCCAGCTCCCCAGGCGGGGGGGTCTACAATGAG. This translates into CASSPGGGVYNE. The entire CDR3 sequence reads CASSPGGGVYNEQFF.